The clone carrying this T cell receptor beta chain was observed at least ten times. The antigen remains undetermined. The sample originates from a study of T cells in Graves' hyperthyroidism and ophthalmopathy. Study as a whole: Peripheral blood collection took place at initial diagnosis, before any treatment.

Amplified TCR beta CDR3 regions came from RNA transcripts. The HTBI primer set served for first-round RT-PCR of the TCR CDR3. TCRdb re-called the multiplex PCR reads with MiXCR, one entry per CDR3 protein. This sample has 530,000 or so distinct CDR3 sequences, with 17% found just once. Ophthalmopathy in the patients scored at least 3 on Clinical Activity Score and at least 4 on NOSPECS grade, lasting under 3 months. Findings and limits, study-wide: Classification by a 13 V-J model distinguished ophthalmopathy from stable hyperthyroidism. Progression to ophthalmopathy was predicted a median of 6.5 months early.

Germline CDR1 is MNHEY and CDR2 is SMNVEV (reference sequence). CDR3 length: 13 residues. Trimming left V 4 bases short and J 2 bases short, with 9 bases between. The sample taken for sequencing was blood. The receptor's source is a woman younger than 35 with Graves' ophthalmopathy. This chain joins TRBV27 and TRBJ2-7; no clear D gene. The DNA for the CDR3 is TGTGCCAGCAGTTCCCCCCTAACCTACGAGCAGTACTTC. Residues: CASSSPLTYEQYF.